The next 30 T cell receptor beta chains were all read from a single sample in a study of post-analysis software for immune sequencing data. Built from TCR beta cDNA, the libraries had unique molecular identifiers in them. TCRdb used MiXCR to reprocess the PCR reads, holding one entry per CDR3 protein. This repertoire shows almost 700,000 distinct CDR3 sequences, around 64% found once; its top ten account for around 10%. These receptors have no identified antigens. Whole-study findings and limits: Controls showed lower frequencies than patients for roughly five TRBV segments, and TRBV5-6, TRBV5-1 and TRBV20-1 were among these.

The sequenced sample consisted of blood. These receptors were taken from a girl aged 2-9 years with multiple sclerosis.

Worth noting for this clonotype: Given a much more abundant clone one base away, this may be a read error. V gene TRBV6-4 combines with J gene TRBJ2-1; maybe TRBD1 (5 bases). V lost 8 bases, J lost 8 bases, and 16 bases lay in between. This CDR3 region has 13 residues. From germline, CDR1 is MRHNA and CDR2 SNTAGT. The CDR3 DNA follows: TGTGCCAGCTCCGAGGACACACTCGATGAGCAGTTCTTC. Its protein product is CASSEDTLDEQFF.

The gene calls are TRBV3-1 and TRBJ2-5; 10 positions agree with TRBD2. The CDR3 is 14 residues long. Trimming cost V 4 bases and J 5 bases; bases outside gene matches: 4. Germline V lookup: CDR1 LGHDT, CDR2 YNNKEL (reference sequence). CDR3 sequence reads: CASSPSGSVETQYF. Written as DNA, the CDR3 is TGTGCCAGCAGCCCTAGCGGGAGTGTCGAGACCCAGTACTTC.

In DNA form, the CDR3 reads TGTGCCATCAGTGAGGGGTTATACGGTGGTGGTGAGCAGTTCTTC. It is translated as CAISEGLYGGGEQFF. The chain couples TRBV10-3 to TRBJ2-1; no reliable D call. Trimming removed 2 bases from V and 9 bases from J, with 17 bases in between. The CDR3 loop spans 15 amino acids. The germline V gene has CDR1 ENHRY and CDR2 SYGVKD.

The J gene is TRBJ2-5, the V gene TRBV20-1, with no clear D. The germline V and J ends were trimmed by 0 bases and 3 bases, with 11 bases remaining between them. Germline lookup yields CDR1 DFQATT and CDR2 SNEGSKA (reference sequence). The CDR3 has 14 residues. The CDR3 bases are TGCAGTGCTAGAGAGGGTGGTAGTAAAGAGACCCAGTACTTC. Protein: CSAREGGSKETQYF.

This clonotype appeared once. V gene TRBV12-3 or TRBV12-4 combines with J gene TRBJ1-5; D not certain. This CDR3 has 13 residues. V lost 2 bases and J 4 bases, leaving 6 bases between the germline ends. The CDR3 region has the DNA TGTGCCAGCAGTTTAATAGGAAATCAGCCCCAGCATTTT. Protein product: CASSLIGNQPQHF.

This chain uses TRBV7-2 with TRBJ2-3; D is tentatively TRBD1 or TRBD2 (5 bases each). CDR3 length equals 16 residues. The V gene lost 4 bases and the J gene lost 1 base, with 15 bases spanning the gap. The V gene's germline CDR1 is SGHTA and CDR2 FQGNSA. The CDR3 sequence: CASSWALGDRTDTQYF. DNA of the CDR3: TGTGCCAGCAGCTGGGCCCTAGGGGACCGCACAGATACGCAGTATTTT.

The gene calls are TRBV5-5 and TRBJ2-2, with D uncertain. The CDR3 consists of 13 residues. Trimming took 5 bases from V and 5 from J, leaving 10 bases between them. CDR1 and CDR2 (germline): SGHKS, YYEKEE (reference sequence). CDR3 sequence (DNA): TGTGCCAGCAGTTCAAGCCCTACCGGGGAGCTGTTTTTT. It codes for CASSSSPTGELFF.

Points on this clonotype: One end of the junction is discordant with germline, which a read error may explain. The J gene is TRBJ2-1, the V gene TRBV10-3; TRBD2 matches at 8 bases. The germline CDR1 and CDR2 sequences are ENHRY and SYGVKD. The CDR3 is 14 amino acids. The DNA for the CDR3 is TGTGTCAGTACAGCGGGAGATACGCACAATGGGCAGTTCTTC. As protein: CVSTAGDTHNGQFF.

CDR3 bases: TGTGCCAGCATAATCGTCAGGGGTAGCGGCGATGAGCAGTTCTTC. Translating gives CASIIVRGSGDEQFF. The rearrangement links TRBV2 to TRBJ2-1; D assignment may be TRBD1 or TRBD2 (6 bases each). Germline V lookup: CDR1 SNHLY, CDR2 FYNNEI. V lost 7 bases and J 8 bases, leaving 21 bases between the germline ends. The CDR3 covers 15 residues.

The chain has TRBV6-4 and TRBJ1-4; D is unclear. The CDR3 has 13 residues. Trimming took 6 bases from V and 7 from J, leaving 12 bases between them. CDR1 and CDR2 from the germline V gene are MRHNA and SNTAGT. CDR3 protein: CASSADRGEKLFF. The CDR3 nucleotides are TGTGCCAGCAGCGCCGATCGAGGTGAAAAACTGTTTTTT.

V usage is TRBV7-2 and J usage is TRBJ2-1, with 12 bases aligning to TRBD2. The CDR3 spans 15 residues. The V gene's germline CDR1 is SGHTA and CDR2 FQGNSA. J lost 4 bases, V lost 5 bases, and 3 bases had no gene match. CDR3 nucleotide sequence: TGTGCCAGCAGCACCGGACTAGCGGGGTACAATGAGCAGTTCTTC. This gives the protein CASSTGLAGYNEQFF.

In its sample, this clonotype was seen a few times. The chain links TRBV7-9 to TRBJ2-3; tentatively, D is TRBD1 (6 bases). Trimming left V 3 bases short and J 1 base short, with 20 bases between. The CDR3 is 18 residues long. Germline V gives CDR1 SEHNR, CDR2 FQNEAQ (reference sequence). Here the CDR3 DNA reads TGTGCCAGCAGCTTCCGGCTCAGGGGAAGGAGTCGCACAGATACGCAGTATTTT. Its protein is CASSFRLRGRSRTDTQYF. Drawing the rest from reference TRBV7-9 and TRBJ2-3, the complete variable domain is DTGVSQNPRHKITKRGQNVTFRCDPISEHNRLYWYRQTLGQGPEFLTYFQNEAQLEKSRLLSDRFSAERPKGSFSTLEIQRTEQGDSAMYLCASSFRLRGRSRTDTQYFGPGTRLTVL.

This sequence joins TRBV12-3 or TRBV12-4 and TRBJ1-1, with 9 bases identical to TRBD1. The CDR3 is 15 residues long. Trimming at V came to 5 bases and at J to 4 bases, leaving 8 bases not matched to a gene. The CDR3 reads CASSPRTGGGTEAFF. The CDR3 DNA sequence: TGTGCCAGCAGTCCCCGCACAGGGGGCGGCACTGAAGCTTTCTTT.

This rearrangement joins TRBV7-9 to TRBJ2-6, with 12 bases that match TRBD1. The germline V gene has CDR1 SEHNR and CDR2 FQNEAQ (reference sequence). The V and J ends lost 0 bases and 2 bases, in that order; junction bases with no gene match: 2. The CDR3 runs to 18 residues. Here the CDR3 reads CASSLAGQGAPGANVLTF. CDR3 DNA: TGTGCCAGCAGCTTAGCGGGACAGGGGGCACCTGGGGCCAACGTCCTGACTTTC.

The chain links TRBV13 to TRBJ2-4; 9 bases are a match to TRBD1. The DNA end lines up better with TRBJ2-7; the J call may be wrong. The CDR3 sequence is 16 residues long. Germline assignment: CDR1 PRHDT and CDR2 FYEKMQ (reference sequence). The CDR3 bases are TGTGCCAGCAGCATTAGGACAGGGGAGATTTCCTACGAGCAGTACTTC. Translation gives CASSIRTGEISYEQYF.

This chain uses TRBV4-3 with TRBJ2-3; D may match TRBD1 or TRBD2 (6 bases each). Germline loops: CDR1 LGHNA, CDR2 YSLEER. The V end was cut by 5 bases, the J end by 2 bases, with 11 bases between. This CDR3 has 14 residues. In nucleotides, the CDR3 is TGCGCCAGCAGCGGGGGGCTAGACACAGATACGCAGTATTTT. Its translation is CASSGGLDTDTQYF.

The gene calls are TRBV7-2 and TRBJ1-1; D perhaps matches TRBD1 (5 bases). V lost 1 base and J 3 bases, leaving 15 bases between the germline ends. Germline V gene lookup returns CDR1 SGHTA and CDR2 FQGNSA. CDR3 size: 16 residues. In DNA, the CDR3 is TGTGCCAGCAGCTTAGGGGCACGGGGGTGGGACACTGAAGCTTTCTTT. Amino acids: CASSLGARGWDTEAFF. The complete variable domain, with remaining parts taken from reference TRBV7-2 and TRBJ1-1, reads GAGVSQSPSNKVTEKGKDVELRCDPISGHTALYWYRQSLGQGLEFLIYFQGNSAPDKSGLPSDRFSAERTGGSVSTLTIQRTQQEDSAVYLCASSLGARGWDTEAFFGQGTRLTVV.

The V and J genes are TRBV15 and TRBJ2-3; D is perhaps TRBD1 (6 bases). With 2 bases removed from V and 1 base from J, the gap between germline ends came to 10 bases. From germline, CDR1 is LNHNV and CDR2 YYDKDF (reference sequence). CDR3 length: 15 residues. CDR3 DNA: TGTGCCACCAGCAGATTATCAGGGGGCACAGATACGCAGTATTTT. It specifies CATSRLSGGTDTQYF.

V gene TRBV5-1 combines with J gene TRBJ2-3, with D uncertain. Germline V gene data show CDR1 as SGHRS and CDR2 as YFSETQ. This CDR3 has 14 amino acids. Trimming pared 2 bases from V and 2 bases from J, leaving 9 bases between. CDR3 sequence reads: CASSFNPYTDTQYF. The CDR3 DNA reads TGCGCCAGCAGCTTTAACCCTTACACAGATACGCAGTATTTT.

The chain uses TRBV12-3 or TRBV12-4 and TRBJ2-5, with D possibly TRBD1 on 5 matching bases. The CDR3 is 13 residues long. V lost 7 bases and J lost 2, with 11 bases in between. The CDR3 bases are TGTGCCAGCACTAGGGGCGGACAAGAGACCCAGTACTTC. Translating gives CASTRGGQETQYF.

This chain joins TRBV12-3 or TRBV12-4 and TRBJ2-7, with 7 bases lining up with TRBD1. The junction had 9 bases not matched to a gene; V was cut back by 6 bases and J by 4 bases. CDR3 length equals 14 residues. CDR3 sequence: CASSRQGGRYEQYF. CDR3 bases: TGTGCCAGCAGCCGACAGGGCGGTAGGTACGAGCAGTACTTC.

The chain is built from TRBV5-1 and TRBJ2-7; 9 positions agree with TRBD2. CDR3 length: 15 amino acids. Unmatched junction bases numbered 4, after V lost 2 bases and J lost 1 base. The V gene's germline CDR1 is SGHRS and CDR2 YFSETQ. The CDR3 sequence: CASSFTSGPSYEQYF. CDR3 sequence (DNA): TGCGCCAGCAGCTTCACTAGCGGGCCTTCCTACGAGCAGTACTTC.

The V gene is TRBV5-5, the J gene TRBJ1-2, with D possibly being TRBD1 (6 bases). This CDR3 has 16 residues. Between the trimmed V and J ends, which lost 1 base and 5 bases, there was a span of 18 bases. Germline V CDR1 and CDR2: SGHKS, YYEKEE (reference sequence). The CDR3: CASSLWAGAPEYGYTF. CDR3 DNA: TGTGCCAGCAGCTTGTGGGCAGGGGCACCGGAATATGGCTACACCTTC.

This clonotype has a handful of counts. The chain is built from TRBV7-9 and TRBJ2-5, with 8 positions matching TRBD2. In germline, CDR1 is SEHNR, CDR2 FQNEAQ (reference sequence). The length of the CDR3 is 16 residues. The ends lost 8 bases at V and 5 bases at J; junction bases unmatched: 16. CDR3 DNA: TGTGCCAGCGGCAAAACGGGGGGGGCCCTCCTGGAGACCCAGTACTTC. Its protein product is CASGKTGGALLETQYF.

The V call is TRBV29-1, the J call TRBJ2-3, with D maybe TRBD2 (5 bases). CDR1 is SQVTM, CDR2 ANQGSEA, per germline. V was trimmed by 3 bases and J by 3 bases, leaving 13 bases between them. CDR3 length equals 14 residues. The CDR3 protein is CSVDSTPGTDTQYF. CDR3 sequence (DNA): TGCAGCGTTGACTCCACCCCGGGAACAGATACGCAGTATTTT.

This clonotype came up a few times. The V call is TRBV5-1, the J call TRBJ2-7, with a tentative D call TRBD1 (5 bases). This CDR3 contains 14 residues. Looked up from germline, CDR1 is SGHRS and CDR2 is YFSETQ. The V end lost 4 bases, the J end lost 0 bases, and 11 bases lay between the germline ends. CDR3 amino acids: CASSPSTDSYEQYF. As DNA, the CDR3 is TGCGCCAGCAGCCCTTCGACAGACTCCTACGAGCAGTACTTC.

This clonotype was recorded once. J is TRBJ2-3 and V is TRBV11-2; D is ambiguous. Germline-derived CDR1 and CDR2 are SGHAT and FQNNGV. There are 15 residues in the CDR3. Trimming stripped 0 bases from V and 7 bases from J, with 14 bases between. The DNA of the CDR3 is TGTGCCAGCAGCTTAGAAGAATACGGCGTCCATACGCAGTATTTT. Translated: CASSLEEYGVHTQYF.

This chain connects TRBV6-1 to TRBJ1-2; TRBD1 is a possible D gene (5 bases). Germline V gives CDR1 MNHNS, CDR2 SASEGT. Between the trimmed V and J ends, which lost 7 bases and 6 bases, there was a span of 27 bases. This CDR3 spans 17 amino acids. The CDR3 is CASTLFLGLKGRDGYTF. The CDR3 DNA reads as TGTGCCAGCACCTTATTTTTGGGGCTTAAGGGACGGGATGGCTACACCTTC.

The CDR3 here is CASSLALAGSDTQYF. CDR3 sequence (DNA): TGTGCCAGCAGCTTAGCGCTGGCAGGGAGCGATACGCAGTATTTT. The V call is TRBV7-6, the J call TRBJ2-3; the D call may be TRBD1 or TRBD2 (5 bases each). Between the trimmed V and J ends, which lost 0 bases and 6 bases, there was a span of 13 bases. The CDR3 is made up of 15 amino acids. Germline CDR1 reads SGHVS; CDR2 reads FNYEAQ.

The genes are TRBV5-1 and TRBJ2-7, with TRBD2 identical over 9 bases. The V gene end was trimmed by 4 bases and the J gene end by 2 bases; junction bases not matched to a gene: 7. This CDR3 has 15 residues. Germline CDR1 reads SGHRS; CDR2 reads YFSETQ. The CDR3 DNA sequence: TGCGCCAGCAGCCAGGGACTAGCCGACACCTACGAGCAGTACTTC. It codes for CASSQGLADTYEQYF.